These 13 T cell receptor beta chains originate from one sample sequenced in a study of shared clonotypes between healthy human individuals. Generated by immunoSEQ multiplex PCR, the TCRdb table keeps only in-frame clones and is missing some. This sample has under 2,500,000 clones, with more than 90% found just once. Sequenced input: naive CD4+ T cells sorted from blood. The sample's subset: CD45RA+ positively selected. Receptors were obtained from a man between 18 and 29 years old in good health.

The V gene is TRBV19, the J gene TRBJ2-5; 7 bases map to TRBD1. Germline V CDR1 and CDR2: LNHDA, SQIVND (reference sequence). The CDR3 totals 16 residues. Unmatched junction bases numbered 8, after V lost 0 bases and J lost 4 bases. The CDR3 DNA reads TGTGCCAGTAGTATAGATGGGACAGCCGCGCGAGAGACCCAGTACTTC. Translating it yields CASSIDGTAARETQYF.

The rearrangement links TRBV2 to TRBJ2-5; 9 nucleotides match TRBD2. J lost 3 bases, V lost 7 bases, and 3 bases had no gene match. Germline loops: CDR1 SNHLY, CDR2 FYNNEI. This CDR3 is built from 13 residues. The CDR3 DNA reads as TGTGCCAGCAACCGACTAGCGGAAGAGACCCAGTACTTC. Protein product: CASNRLAEETQYF.

CDR3 protein: CAWSHGSNYGYTF. CDR3 nucleotides: TGTGCCTGGAGTCACGGATCTAACTATGGCTACACCTTC. The chain joins TRBV30 to TRBJ1-2, with D hard to call. The CDR3 sequence is 13 residues long. V was shortened by 2 bases and J by 0 bases, with 7 bases between the two germline ends. CDR1 GTSNPN and CDR2 SVGIG come from the germline V gene (reference sequence).

This clone was detected once. The chain uses TRBV28 and TRBJ1-4; D remains ambiguous. The CDR3 extends over 14 amino acids. Germline loops: CDR1 MDHEN, CDR2 SYDVKM. With 3 bases removed from V and 0 bases from J, the gap between germline ends came to 5 bases. The CDR3, as DNA: TGTGCCAGCAGTTTTCACGCAACTAATGAAAAACTGTTTTTT. Translating gives CASSFHATNEKLFF.

Notes on this clone: Different DNA sequences within this sample yield the same CDR3. This chain connects TRBV5-1 to TRBJ1-6; unclear D gene. V was clipped by 0 bases and J by 4 bases, with 5 bases between them. The CDR3 loop spans 14 amino acids. The germline V gene encodes CDR1 SGHRS and CDR2 YFSETQ. The CDR3 here is CASSLGGYNSPLHF. The CDR3 coding sequence is TGCGCCAGCAGCTTGGGAGGGTATAATTCACCCCTCCACTTT.

Points on this clone: The sample carries other DNA sequences with the same CDR3. The DNA of the CDR3 is TGTGCCTGGAGTGTAGGGTTAAGCAATCAGCCCCAGCATTTT. Encoded protein: CAWSVGLSNQPQHF. The chain is built from TRBV30 and TRBJ1-5; D gene ambiguous. Trimming shortened V by 0 bases and J by 1 base, and 7 bases separated the two germline ends. The CDR3 contains 14 residues. Germline CDR1 reads GTSNPN; CDR2 reads SVGIG (reference sequence).

This chain uses TRBV9 with TRBJ2-1, with TRBD2 identical over 13 bases. The germline CDR1 and CDR2 sequences are SGDLS and YYNGEE. The V segment lost 3 bases and the J segment 0 bases; nucleotides outside the gene matches: 12. The CDR3 is 20 amino acids. The CDR3 loop is CASSETGTSGESSSYNEQFF. CDR3 DNA: TGTGCCAGCAGCGAAACCGGGACTAGCGGGGAGTCAAGCTCCTACAATGAGCAGTTCTTC.

This chain joins TRBV5-1 and TRBJ2-3; TRBD2 might be the D (5 bases). The germline V gene encodes CDR1 SGHRS and CDR2 YFSETQ. The CDR3 loop spans 16 amino acids. Trimming removed 1 base at V and 0 bases at J, with 12 bases between. The CDR3 DNA is TGCGCCAGCAGCTTGAATCTCCGGGGAAGCACAGATACGCAGTATTTT. It codes for CASSLNLRGSTDTQYF.

About this clone: This same CDR3 is encoded by further DNA sequences in the sample. The genes are TRBV5-1 and TRBJ1-1, with 9 bases that match TRBD1. V dropped 4 bases and J dropped 2; count of bases not matched to a gene: 3. Germline loops: CDR1 SGHRS, CDR2 YFSETQ. The CDR3 spans 14 residues. In DNA, the CDR3 is TGCGCCAGCAGCACAGGGGGCGTAAACACTGAAGCTTTCTTT. It codes for CASSTGGVNTEAFF.

The chain has TRBV7-2 and TRBJ2-7, with 7 bases fitting TRBD2. V dropped 4 bases and J dropped 0; count of bases not matched to a gene: 9. Germline-derived CDR1 and CDR2 are SGHTA and FQGNSA. CDR3 size: 16 residues. The CDR3 DNA follows: TGTGCCAGCAGCTCCCGGACTAGGATGAGCTCCTACGAGCAGTACTTC. This gives the protein CASSSRTRMSSYEQYF.

V and J are TRBV19 and TRBJ2-1, with D unresolved. CDR3 length: 15 amino acids. The V gene lost 3 bases and the J gene lost 0 bases, with 9 bases spanning the gap. The germline CDR1 and CDR2 sequences are LNHDA and SQIVND (reference sequence). The DNA of the CDR3 is TGTGCCAGTAGTATCCTACGGAGCTCCTACAATGAGCAGTTCTTC. Encoded protein: CASSILRSSYNEQFF.

This clone was recorded only once. Other DNA sequences from this sample encode an identical CDR3 as well. The chain links TRBV10-2 to TRBJ1-1, with D unclear. V lost 3 bases and J lost 4, with 6 bases in between. The CDR3 contains 12 residues. Looked up from germline, CDR1 is WSHSY and CDR2 is SAAADI. CDR3 in amino acids: CASSDGLTEAFF. CDR3 DNA sequence: TGCGCCAGCAGTGATGGGCTCACTGAAGCTTTCTTT.

The chain couples TRBV18 to TRBJ2-3, with D perhaps TRBD1 (5 bases). Trimming took 1 base from V and 2 from J, leaving 13 bases between them. Germline loops: CDR1 KGHSH, CDR2 LQKENI. The CDR3 runs to 16 residues. The CDR3 here is CASSPLAGLNTDTQYF. DNA for the CDR3: TGTGCCAGCTCACCACTGGCAGGGCTGAACACAGATACGCAGTATTTT.